The rows below give T cell receptor beta chains drawn from one sample of a study of beta chain features in type 1 diabetes. TCRdb keeps only in-frame clones here, not all; method: immunoSEQ multiplex PCR. The sample lists around 710,000 clones, 9.5% to 15% occurring once. The sample consisted of naive CD4+ T cells from blood. These receptor sequences come from a man under 40 with type 1 diabetes. CDR3s include the opening cysteine and the closing phenylalanine or tryptophan. A D gene is named only where the DNA matches it firmly. A clone size is listed for some rows: how often the clone was seen (once, few, many), or a class if it is expanded.

J | length | V | size | D | CDR3 | DNA
TRBJ2-7 | 15 | TRBV4-3 | - | TRBD1 | CASSLLGTAAYEQYF | TGCGCCAGCAGCCTTCTCGGGACAGCCGCCTACGAGCAGTACTTC
TRBJ1-2 | 14 | TRBV5-1 | - | - | CASSLTTASRGYTF | TGCGCCAGCAGCTTGACTACAGCTAGTAGGGGCTACACCTTC
TRBJ2-6 | 14 | TRBV19 | - | - | CASVDHSGANVLTF | TGTGCCAGCGTTGACCATTCTGGGGCCAACGTCCTGACTTTC
TRBJ2-7 | 16 | TRBV18 | - | TRBD1 | CASSPRTGYGSYEQYF | TGTGCCAGCTCACCCCGGACAGGGTACGGTTCCTACGAGCAGTACTTC
TRBJ1-3 | 11 | TRBV5-6 | few | - | CASSLLNTIYF | TGTGCCAGCAGCTTGCTGAACACCATATATTTT
TRBJ2-3 | 18 | TRBV10-3 | few | TRBD2 | CAISLRPPGTSVPDTQYF | TGTGCCATCAGTCTTCGCCCCCCAGGGACTAGCGTCCCAGATACGCAGTATTTT
TRBJ2-7 | 15 | TRBV11-2 | few | - | CASSLVPKVSYEQYF | TGTGCCAGCAGCTTAGTACCTAAAGTCTCCTACGAGCAGTACTTC
TRBJ2-5 | 14 | TRBV9 | few | - | CASSVSGAQETQYF | TGTGCCAGCAGCGTGTCGGGGGCCCAAGAGACCCAGTACTTC
TRBJ1-1 | 13 | TRBV5-1 | - | - | CASSLQKNTEAFF | TGCGCCAGCAGCCTACAGAAGAACACTGAAGCTTTCTTT
TRBJ1-2 | 14 | TRBV19 | - | - | CASSMVQDGYGYTF | TGTGCCAGTAGTATGGTACAGGACGGTTATGGCTACACCTTC
TRBJ2-1 | 14 | TRBV9 | - | - | CASSVEWGPLEQFF | TGTGCCAGCAGCGTAGAATGGGGGCCTCTTGAGCAGTTCTTC
TRBJ1-1 | 15 | TRBV6-4 | few | - | CASSDPRQPNTEAFF | TGTGCCAGCAGTGACCCGAGACAGCCGAACACTGAAGCTTTCTTT
TRBJ2-6 | 13 | TRBV28 | few | - | CASSLLRANVLTF | TGTGCCAGCAGTTTGCTCCGGGCCAACGTCCTGACTTTC
TRBJ2-1 | 16 | TRBV14 | - | TRBD1 | CASSDHRGRLGNEQFF | TGTGCCAGCAGCGACCACAGGGGGCGCTTGGGCAATGAGCAGTTCTTC
TRBJ2-2 | 14 | TRBV4-3 | - | - | CASSQDSGSGELFF | TGCGCCAGCAGCCAAGATTCGGGGTCCGGGGAGCTGTTTTTT
TRBJ1-2 | 13 | TRBV7-9 | - | - | CASSIQINYGYTF | TGTGCCAGCAGCATACAGATTAACTATGGCTACACCTTC
TRBJ2-5 | 14 | TRBV5-1 | few | TRBD1 | CASSSGGWVETQYF | TGCGCCAGCAGCTCAGGGGGCTGGGTAGAGACCCAGTACTTC
TRBJ1-5 | 16 | TRBV23-1 | - | - | CAFPHGGPGGNQPQHF | TGCGCCTTTCCCCACGGGGGCCCCGGAGGGAATCAGCCCCAGCATTTT
TRBJ1-3 | 16 | TRBV28 | - | - | CASSRAGATSGNTIYF | TGTGCCAGCAGTCGCGCCGGGGCCACTTCTGGAAACACCATATATTTT
TRBJ1-1 | 16 | TRBV18 | - | - | CASSPEGGPTGTEAFF | TGTGCCAGCTCACCGGAGGGAGGGCCGACGGGGACTGAAGCTTTCTTT
TRBJ1-2 | 11 | TRBV14 | - | - | CASSQGAAATF | TGTGCCAGCAGCCAAGGCGCCGCGGCCACCTTC
TRBJ1-1 | 15 | TRBV5-1 | few | TRBD1 | CASSPTGQKNTEAFF | TGCGCCAGCAGCCCGACAGGGCAGAAGAACACTGAAGCTTTCTTT
TRBJ2-1 | 13 | TRBV13 | many | TRBD2 | CASSPASGNEQFF | TGTGCCAGCAGCCCCGCTAGCGGCAATGAGCAGTTCTTC
TRBJ2-3 | 14 | TRBV5-4 | few | - | CASSLASRPDTQYF | TGTGCCAGCAGCTTGGCATCCCGCCCCGATACGCAGTATTTT
TRBJ1-2 | 13 | TRBV25-1 | - | TRBD1 | CASSEQGGYGYTF | TGTGCCAGCAGTGAACAGGGGGGCTATGGCTACACCTTC
TRBJ1-2 | 12 | TRBV29-1 | few | - | CSVAGGFYGYTF | TGCAGCGTCGCCGGAGGATTCTATGGCTACACCTTC
TRBJ2-6 | 18 | TRBV9 | few | TRBD1 | CASSARTGVDSGANVLTF | TGTGCCAGCAGCGCCCGGACAGGTGTAGATTCTGGGGCCAACGTCCTGACTTTC
TRBJ1-2 | 16 | TRBV7-2 | - | - | CASSFDRQDANYGYTF | TGTGCCAGCAGCTTCGACCGACAGGACGCTAACTATGGCTACACCTTC
TRBJ1-4 | 14 | TRBV29-1 | few | TRBD1 | CSVEWDRDNEKLFF | TGCAGCGTTGAATGGGACAGGGATAATGAAAAACTGTTTTTT
TRBJ2-7 | 14 | TRBV7-2 | few | TRBD2 | CASSFSGSDYEQYF | TGTGCCAGCAGCTTTAGCGGGAGCGACTACGAGCAGTACTTC
TRBJ1-5 | 14 | TRBV11-2 | - | - | CASSTDSGGQPQHF | TGTGCCAGCAGCACCGACAGCGGGGGTCAGCCCCAGCATTTT
TRBJ2-3 | 12 | TRBV28 | - | - | CASAGIGAREYF | TGTGCCAGCGCAGGGATCGGGGCCAGGGAGTATTTT
TRBJ2-5 | 16 | TRBV11-3 | once | - | CASSPLGGARQETQYF | TGTGCCAGCAGCCCACTGGGGGGGGCCCGCCAAGAGACCCAGTACTTC
TRBJ1-4 | 14 | TRBV2 | - | - | CASSARGGREKLFF | TGTGCCAGCAGTGCCCGGGGCGGACGCGAAAAACTGTTTTTT
TRBJ2-7 | 15 | TRBV7-2 | - | - | CASSPDSVAHYEQYF | TGTGCCAGCAGCCCTGACAGTGTTGCCCACTACGAGCAGTACTTC
TRBJ1-1 | 16 | TRBV6-5 | - | TRBD1 | CASSFNSRDSYTEAFF | TGTGCCAGCAGTTTCAATTCCCGGGACAGTTACACTGAAGCTTTCTTT
TRBJ2-3 | 13 | TRBV7-2 | few | - | CASSPMAGDTQYF | TGTGCCAGCAGCCCTATGGCGGGGGATACGCAGTATTTT
TRBJ1-3 | 11 | TRBV30 | - | - | CAIQAGNTIYF | TGTGCCATCCAGGCCGGAAACACCATATATTTT
TRBJ2-5 | 13 | TRBV5-6 | - | - | CASSFFGTETQYF | TGTGCCAGCAGCTTTTTCGGGACAGAGACCCAGTACTTC
TRBJ1-4 | 13 | TRBV29-1 | few | - | CSVGVSTNEKLFF | TGCAGCGTTGGTGTGTCAACTAATGAAAAACTGTTTTTT
TRBJ2-5 | 14 | TRBV7-2 | - | - | CAAGDYGGQETQYF | TGTGCCGCAGGGGACTACGGCGGCCAAGAGACCCAGTACTTC
TRBJ1-5 | 14 | TRBV30 | - | - | CAWTDGRGNQSQHF | TGTGCCTGGACCGACGGGAGAGGCAATCAGTCCCAGCATTTT
TRBJ2-7 | 16 | TRBV18 | few | - | CASSPQSQASSYEQYF | TGTGCCAGCTCACCGCAGTCCCAGGCCAGCTCCTACGAGCAGTACTTC
TRBJ1-3 | 15 | TRBV5-4 | - | - | CASSLAAGPGNTIYF | TGTGCCAGCAGCTTGGCCGCAGGGCCTGGAAACACCATATATTTT
TRBJ2-6 | 16 | TRBV29-1 | few | TRBD1 | CSVFGTGASGANVLTF | TGCAGCGTTTTCGGGACAGGGGCCTCTGGGGCCAACGTCCTGACTTTC
TRBJ2-3 | 14 | TRBV18 | - | - | CASSARRSTDTQYF | TGTGCCAGCTCAGCTAGACGGAGCACAGATACGCAGTATTTT
TRBJ2-3 | 15 | TRBV2 | - | - | CASSPQGMPTDTQYF | TGTGCCAGCAGCCCACAGGGTATGCCCACAGATACGCAGTATTTT
TRBJ2-3 | 16 | TRBV5-1 | - | TRBD2 | CASSATSGGARDTQYF | TGCGCCAGCAGCGCCACTAGCGGGGGGGCCCGAGATACGCAGTATTTT
TRBJ2-3 | 15 | TRBV27 | few | TRBD2 | CASTGLAGSTDTQYF | TGTGCCAGCACTGGACTAGCGGGGAGCACAGATACGCAGTATTTT
TRBJ2-7 | 14 | TRBV11-2 | few | - | CASSLDRLSYEQYF | TGTGCCAGCAGCCTTGACAGGCTCTCCTACGAGCAGTACTTC
TRBJ1-5 | 13 | TRBV19 | - | TRBD1 | CASSGGGYQPQHF | TGTGCCAGTTCAGGGGGCGGGTATCAGCCCCAGCATTTT
TRBJ2-5 | 11 | TRBV30 | few | - | CAFTQQETQYF | TGTGCCTTTACACAGCAAGAGACCCAGTACTTC
TRBJ2-5 | 14 | TRBV10-3 | few | - | CAISDYRPQETQYF | TGTGCCATCAGTGACTACAGACCCCAAGAGACCCAGTACTTC
TRBJ2-5 | 13 | TRBV19 | - | - | CASSPQRAETQYF | TGTGCCAGTAGTCCACAGCGAGCGGAGACCCAGTACTTC
TRBJ2-1 | 15 | TRBV6-6 | few | - | CASGRTGTDYNEQFF | TGTGCCAGCGGAAGGACGGGCACCGACTACAATGAGCAGTTCTTC
TRBJ1-2 | 14 | TRBV9 | - | TRBD1 | CASSSHQGALGYTF | TGTGCCAGCAGCTCGCACCAGGGGGCTCTTGGCTACACCTTC
TRBJ2-1 | 12 | TRBV30 | - | - | CAWSIRGNEQFF | TGTGCCTGGAGTATACGGGGCAATGAGCAGTTCTTC
TRBJ2-5 | 15 | TRBV7-2 | - | - | CASSLVAAAQETQYF | TGTGCCAGCAGCTTAGTTGCCGCGGCCCAAGAGACCCAGTACTTC
TRBJ2-7 | 14 | TRBV7-9 | few | TRBD2 | CASSLREGHREQYF | TGTGCCAGCAGCTTGAGGGAGGGCCATCGCGAGCAGTACTTC
TRBJ2-5 | 18 | TRBV9 | - | TRBD2 | CASSAPGGGGALGETQYF | TGTGCCAGCAGCGCCCCAGGCGGCGGGGGGGCCCTCGGAGAGACCCAGTACTTC